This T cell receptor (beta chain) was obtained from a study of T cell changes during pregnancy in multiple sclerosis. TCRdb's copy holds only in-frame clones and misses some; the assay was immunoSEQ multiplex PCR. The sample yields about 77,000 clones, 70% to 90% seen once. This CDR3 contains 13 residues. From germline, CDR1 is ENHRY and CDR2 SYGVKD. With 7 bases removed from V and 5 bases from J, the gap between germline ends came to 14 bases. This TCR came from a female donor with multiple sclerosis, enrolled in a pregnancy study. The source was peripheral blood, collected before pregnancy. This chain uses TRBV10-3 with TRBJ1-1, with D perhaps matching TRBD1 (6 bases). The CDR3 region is CAIKLQGMTEAFF. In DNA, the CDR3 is TGTGCCATCAAGCTACAGGGAATGACTGAAGCTTTCTTT.